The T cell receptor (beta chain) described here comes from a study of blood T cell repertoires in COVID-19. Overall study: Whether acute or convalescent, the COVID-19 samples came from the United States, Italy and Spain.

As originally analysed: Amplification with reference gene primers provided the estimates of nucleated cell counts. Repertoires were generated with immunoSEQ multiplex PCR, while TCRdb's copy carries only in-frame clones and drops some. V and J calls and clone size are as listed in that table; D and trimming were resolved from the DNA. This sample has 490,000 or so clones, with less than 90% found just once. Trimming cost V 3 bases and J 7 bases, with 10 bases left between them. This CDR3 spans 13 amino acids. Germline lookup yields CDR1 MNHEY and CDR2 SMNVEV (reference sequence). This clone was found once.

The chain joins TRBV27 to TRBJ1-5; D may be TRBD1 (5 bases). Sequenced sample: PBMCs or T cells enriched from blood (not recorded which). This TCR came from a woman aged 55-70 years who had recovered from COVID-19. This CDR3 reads CASSFFRVQPQHF. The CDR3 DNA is TGTGCCAGCAGTTTCTTCAGGGTCCAGCCCCAGCATTTT.